What follows describes a single T cell receptor (beta chain). This entry comes from a study of blood T cell repertoires in COVID-19. Study-level information: The study drew acute and convalescent COVID-19 samples from the United States, Italy and Spain.

This table comes from immunoSEQ multiplex PCR, and its TCRdb copy is limited to in-frame clones, with some not included. Counted here are around 200,000 clones, roughly 80% occurring once; the ten biggest clones make up around 18%. CDR3 length equals 13 residues. From germline, CDR1 is SEHNR and CDR2 FQNEAQ (reference sequence). The ends lost 5 bases at V and 6 bases at J; junction bases unmatched: 5. V usage is TRBV7-9 and J usage is TRBJ1-2, with 8 nucleotides matching TRBD1. The sequence was obtained from a woman over 75 with active or convalescent COVID-19. Sequencing used peripheral blood. CDR3 region: CASSPGQGHGYTF. In DNA form, the CDR3 reads TGTGCCAGCAGCCCAGGACAGGGTCATGGCTACACCTTC.